This T cell receptor beta chain was captured in a study of regulatory T cells in long-lasting Graves disease. The overall study: Antithyroid drug intake by newly diagnosed Graves' patients had lasted under 3 months. The study's findings and limits: Persistent disease favored TRBV28, TRBJ1-2 and TRBJ2-5.

TCR beta libraries were built with iRepertoire HTBI primers and Arm-PCR of CDR3 regions. TCRdb re-derived calls from the multiplex PCR reads in MiXCR, one entry per CDR3 protein. The table records hundreds of thousands of distinct CDR3 sequences, approximately 15% of them present only once. Time point in this sample: newly diagnosed GD, antithyroid drugs for less than 3 months. PBMC-derived RNA was used for the TCR library. Germline V gene data show CDR1 as MNHEY and CDR2 as SMNVEV (reference sequence). The CDR3 totals 15 residues. The ends lost 2 bases at V and 3 bases at J; junction bases unmatched: 6. This clonotype was picked up a small number of times. Its target is unknown. These sequences were also reported in another study, on T cells in Graves' hyperthyroidism and ophthalmopathy. In that study: First-round RT-PCR targeting the TCR CDR3 was performed with the HTBI primer set.

The genes are TRBV27 and TRBJ2-7, with 8 bases lining up with TRBD2. Material: peripheral blood mononuclear cells (PBMCs), obtained at new diagnosis, from a patient treated with antithyroid drugs. The clonotype originates from a man younger than 45 with Graves disease. The CDR3: CASSLTASGLYEQYF. CDR3 nucleotides: TGTGCCAGCAGTTTAACGGCTAGCGGGCTCTACGAGCAGTACTTC.